Sequencing of this TCR beta chain was carried out in a study of monozygotic twins with inflammatory bowel disease. Comment on this clonotype: The antigen remains unidentified.

Study-level results: Evidence failed to back one strong IBD-linked signal or clonotype. Clonotypes shared with others were fewer in IBD patients than in healthy twins, especially with disease activity.

TCRdb processed the 5' RACE reads again and assigns one entry to each CDR3 protein, with no DNA. This repertoire comprises 200,000 to 250,000 distinct CDR3 sequences; its ten largest clones make up 7.5% to 9.5%. The CDR3 spans 12 residues. Per germline, CDR1 SGHDT and CDR2 YYEEEE. Material for sequencing was blood. This TCR was sampled from a human donor with ulcerative colitis or Crohn's disease, or a healthy co-twin of an affected twin (not recorded which). The V gene is TRBV5-6, the J gene TRBJ2-5; the TCRdb D gene call, TRBD2, has no DNA to confirm it. The chain's CDR3 is CASSQTSGLKYF.